This entry lists 4 T cell receptor beta chains sequenced from one sample in a study of cytomegalovirus exposure and HLA in healthy donors. Data came from immunoSEQ multiplex PCR; TCRdb stores just in-frame clones and leaves some out. This table has 170,000 or so clones, about 80% appearing once. Sequences were obtained from PBMCs. The receptor source for this set is a woman younger than 35 in good health and CMV-seropositive.

V is TRBV7-6 and J is TRBJ2-5; D is ambiguous. Germline V gene data show CDR1 as SGHVS and CDR2 as FNYEAQ. CDR3 length: 12 residues. With 5 bases removed from V and 7 bases from J, the gap between germline ends came to 11 bases. CDR3: CASSSYARTQYF. CDR3 in DNA: TGTGCCAGCAGCAGCTATGCAAGGACCCAGTACTTC.

The gene calls are TRBV12-5 and TRBJ1-2; 7 positions match TRBD1. Germline lookup yields CDR1 LGHNT and CDR2 FRNRAP. Trimming took 1 base from V and 12 from J; bases not matched to a gene: 11. The CDR3 contains 14 residues. The CDR3 region is CASGLGPTGVRDTF. CDR3 sequence (DNA): TGTGCTAGTGGTTTGGGACCCACAGGGGTCAGGGACACCTTC.

V is TRBV7-6 and J is TRBJ1-4, with a possible D match to TRBD1 (6 bases). The CDR3 extends over 16 amino acids. The germline V and J ends were trimmed by 5 bases and 8 bases, with 21 bases remaining between them. From germline, CDR1 is SGHVS and CDR2 FNYEAQ. The CDR3 DNA reads as TGTGCCAGCAGCACAGGACAGAAAGTTCTTGCGGAAAAACTGTTTTTT. It translates to CASSTGQKVLAEKLFF.

The chain carries TRBV7-3 and TRBJ2-3; 9 bases are a match to TRBD1. The CDR3 covers 15 residues. Trimming cost V 5 bases and J 4 bases; bases outside gene matches: 7. Germline values: CDR1 SGHTA, CDR2 FQGTGA. CDR3 region: CASSLDGTGSDTQYF. The CDR3 DNA is TGTGCCAGCAGCCTAGACGGGACAGGGTCAGATACGCAGTATTTT.